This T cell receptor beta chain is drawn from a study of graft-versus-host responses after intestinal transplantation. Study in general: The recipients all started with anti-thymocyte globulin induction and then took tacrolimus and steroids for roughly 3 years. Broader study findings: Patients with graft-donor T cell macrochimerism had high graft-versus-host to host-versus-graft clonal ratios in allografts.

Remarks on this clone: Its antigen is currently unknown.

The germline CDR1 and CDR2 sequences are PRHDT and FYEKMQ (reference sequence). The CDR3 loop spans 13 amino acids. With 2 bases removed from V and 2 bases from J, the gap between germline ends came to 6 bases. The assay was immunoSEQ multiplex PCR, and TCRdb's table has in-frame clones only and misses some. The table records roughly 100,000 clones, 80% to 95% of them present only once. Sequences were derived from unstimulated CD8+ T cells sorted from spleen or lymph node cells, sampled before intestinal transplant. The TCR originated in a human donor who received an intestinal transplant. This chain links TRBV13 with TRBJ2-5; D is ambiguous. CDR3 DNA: TGTGCCAGCAGCTTATCCATTCAAGAGACCCAGTACTTC. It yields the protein CASSLSIQETQYF. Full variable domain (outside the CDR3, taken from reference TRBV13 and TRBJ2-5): AAGVIQSPRHLIKEKRETATLKCYPIPRHDTVYWYQQGPGQDPQFLISFYEKMQSDKGSIPDRFSAQQFSDYHSELNMSSLELGDSALYFCASSLSIQETQYFGPGTRLLVL.